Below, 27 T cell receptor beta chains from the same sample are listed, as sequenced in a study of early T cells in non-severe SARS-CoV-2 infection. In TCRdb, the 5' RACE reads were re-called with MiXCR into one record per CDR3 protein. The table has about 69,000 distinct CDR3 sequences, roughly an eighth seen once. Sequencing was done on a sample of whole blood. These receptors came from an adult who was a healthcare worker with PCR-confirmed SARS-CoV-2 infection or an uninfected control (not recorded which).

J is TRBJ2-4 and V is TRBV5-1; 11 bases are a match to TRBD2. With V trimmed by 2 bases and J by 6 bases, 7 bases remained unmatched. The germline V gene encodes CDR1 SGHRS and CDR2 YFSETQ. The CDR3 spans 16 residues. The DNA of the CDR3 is TGCGCCAGCAGCTTCGATCTAGCGGGGGGTGGAAACATTCAGTACTTC. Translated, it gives CASSFDLAGGGNIQYF.

The CDR3 DNA is TGTGCCAGCAGTTTTCTCGGGGAGACCCAGTACTTC. This translates into CASSFLGETQYF. The V and J genes are TRBV6-5 and TRBJ2-5; D not certain. CDR1 is MNHEY and CDR2 is SVGAGI in the germline V gene. Trimming shortened V by 4 bases and J by 5 bases, and 8 bases separated the two germline ends. The CDR3 has 12 residues.

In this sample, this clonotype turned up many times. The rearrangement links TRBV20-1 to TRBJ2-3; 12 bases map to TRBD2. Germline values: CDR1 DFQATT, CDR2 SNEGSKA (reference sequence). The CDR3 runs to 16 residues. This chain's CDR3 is CSARRLAGGRGDTQYF. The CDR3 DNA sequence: TGCAGCGCCCGCCGTCTAGCGGGGGGGCGAGGAGATACGCAGTATTTT.

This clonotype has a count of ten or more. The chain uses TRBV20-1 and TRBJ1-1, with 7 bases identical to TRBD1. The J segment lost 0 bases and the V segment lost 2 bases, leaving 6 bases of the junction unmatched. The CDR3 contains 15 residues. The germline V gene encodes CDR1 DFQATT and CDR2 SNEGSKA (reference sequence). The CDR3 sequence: CSARRGRNMNTEAFF. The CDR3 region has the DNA TGCAGTGCTAGAAGGGGGCGTAATATGAACACTGAAGCTTTCTTT.

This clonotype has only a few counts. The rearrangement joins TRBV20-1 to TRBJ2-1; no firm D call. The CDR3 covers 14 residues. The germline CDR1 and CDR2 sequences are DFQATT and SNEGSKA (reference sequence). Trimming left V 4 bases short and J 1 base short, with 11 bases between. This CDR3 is CSAISGVSYNEQFF. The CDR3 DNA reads TGCAGTGCTATAAGTGGAGTTTCCTACAATGAGCAGTTCTTC.

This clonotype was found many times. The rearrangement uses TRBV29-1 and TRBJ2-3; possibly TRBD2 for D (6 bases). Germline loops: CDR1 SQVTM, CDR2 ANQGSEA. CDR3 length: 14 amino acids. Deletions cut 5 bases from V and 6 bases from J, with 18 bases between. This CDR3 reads CSVLAGLSVDTQYF. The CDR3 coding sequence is TGCAGCGTTTTGGCGGGACTTTCCGTGGATACGCAGTATTTT.

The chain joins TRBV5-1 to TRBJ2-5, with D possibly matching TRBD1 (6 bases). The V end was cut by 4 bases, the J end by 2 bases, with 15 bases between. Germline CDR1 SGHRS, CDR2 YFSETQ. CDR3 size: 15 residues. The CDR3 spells CASSPVGGRQETQYF. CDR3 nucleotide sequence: TGCGCCAGCAGCCCGGTAGGGGGAAGGCAAGAGACCCAGTACTTC.

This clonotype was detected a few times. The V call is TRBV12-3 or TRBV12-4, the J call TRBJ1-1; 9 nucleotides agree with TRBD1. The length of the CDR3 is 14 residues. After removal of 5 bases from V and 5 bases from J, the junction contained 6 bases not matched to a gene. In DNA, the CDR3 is TGTGCCAGCAGTGACCGACAGGGGGAGACTGAAGCTTTCTTT. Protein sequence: CASSDRQGETEAFF.

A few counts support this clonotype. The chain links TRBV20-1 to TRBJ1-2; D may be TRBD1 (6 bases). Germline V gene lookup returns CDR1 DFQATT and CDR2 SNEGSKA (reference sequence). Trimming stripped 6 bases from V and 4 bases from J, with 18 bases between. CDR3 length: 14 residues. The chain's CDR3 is CSAPVQGASYGYTF. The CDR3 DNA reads TGCAGTGCCCCGGTACAGGGAGCATCCTATGGCTACACCTTC.

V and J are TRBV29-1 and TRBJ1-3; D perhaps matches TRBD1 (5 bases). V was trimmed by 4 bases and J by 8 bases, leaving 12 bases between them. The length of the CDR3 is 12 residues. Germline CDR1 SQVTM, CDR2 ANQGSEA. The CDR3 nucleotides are TGCAGCGTTGTGGGGGTCGGAGACACCATATATTTT. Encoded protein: CSVVGVGDTIYF.

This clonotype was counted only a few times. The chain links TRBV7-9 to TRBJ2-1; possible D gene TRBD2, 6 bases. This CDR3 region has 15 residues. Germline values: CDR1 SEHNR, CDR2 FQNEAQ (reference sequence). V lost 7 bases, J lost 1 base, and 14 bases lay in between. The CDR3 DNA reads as TGTGCCAGCACCCGACTAGATTCTTCCTACAATGAGCAGTTCTTC. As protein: CASTRLDSSYNEQFF.

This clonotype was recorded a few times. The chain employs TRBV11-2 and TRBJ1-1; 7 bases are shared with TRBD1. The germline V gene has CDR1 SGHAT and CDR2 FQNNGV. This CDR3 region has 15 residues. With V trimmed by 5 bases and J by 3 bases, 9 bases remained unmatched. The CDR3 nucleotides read TGTGCCAGCAGCCCAGCGACAGGGAAAGACACTGAAGCTTTCTTT. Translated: CASSPATGKDTEAFF.

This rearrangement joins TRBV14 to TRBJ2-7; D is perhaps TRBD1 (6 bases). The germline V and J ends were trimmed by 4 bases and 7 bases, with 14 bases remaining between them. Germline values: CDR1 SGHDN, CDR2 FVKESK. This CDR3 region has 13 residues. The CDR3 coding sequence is TGTGCCAGCAGCCTCGACAGGCTGGGGGAGCAGTACTTC. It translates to CASSLDRLGEQYF.

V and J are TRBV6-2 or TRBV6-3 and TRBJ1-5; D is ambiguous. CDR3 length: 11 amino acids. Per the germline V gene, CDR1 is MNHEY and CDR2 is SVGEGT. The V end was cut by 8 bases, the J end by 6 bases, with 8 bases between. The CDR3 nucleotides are TGTGCCAGCGGGTTTCGTCAGCCCCAGCATTTT. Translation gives CASGFRQPQHF.

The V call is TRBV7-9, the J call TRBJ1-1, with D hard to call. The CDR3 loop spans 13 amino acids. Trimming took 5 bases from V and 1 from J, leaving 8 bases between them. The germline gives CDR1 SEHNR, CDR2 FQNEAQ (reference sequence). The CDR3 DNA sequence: TGTGCCAGCAGCCTACACGAGAACACTGAAGCTTTCTTT. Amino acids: CASSLHENTEAFF. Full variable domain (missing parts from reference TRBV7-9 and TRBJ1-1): DTGVSQNPRHKITKRGQNVTFRCDPISEHNRLYWYRQTLGQGPEFLTYFQNEAQLEKSRLLSDRFSAERPKGSFSTLEIQRTEQGDSAMYLCASSLHENTEAFFGQGTRLTVV.

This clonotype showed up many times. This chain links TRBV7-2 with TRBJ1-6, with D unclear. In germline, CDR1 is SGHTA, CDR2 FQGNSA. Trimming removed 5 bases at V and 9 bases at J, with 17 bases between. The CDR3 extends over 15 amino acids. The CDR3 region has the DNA TGTGCCAGCAGCCCCCGACGCGGGGAGGCTTCACCCCTCCACTTT. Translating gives CASSPRRGEASPLHF.

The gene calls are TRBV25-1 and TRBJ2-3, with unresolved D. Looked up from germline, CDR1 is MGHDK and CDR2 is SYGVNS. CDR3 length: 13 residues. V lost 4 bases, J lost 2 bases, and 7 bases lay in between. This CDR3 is CASSGGATDTQYF. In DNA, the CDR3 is TGTGCCAGCAGTGGTGGTGCCACAGATACGCAGTATTTT.

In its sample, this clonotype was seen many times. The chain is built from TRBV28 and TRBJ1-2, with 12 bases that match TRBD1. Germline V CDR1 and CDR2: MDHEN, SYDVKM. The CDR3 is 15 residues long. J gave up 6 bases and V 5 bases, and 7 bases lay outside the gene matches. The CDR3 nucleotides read TGTGCCAGCAGTCCAACCGGGACAGGGGGCAATGGCTACACCTTC. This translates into CASSPTGTGGNGYTF.

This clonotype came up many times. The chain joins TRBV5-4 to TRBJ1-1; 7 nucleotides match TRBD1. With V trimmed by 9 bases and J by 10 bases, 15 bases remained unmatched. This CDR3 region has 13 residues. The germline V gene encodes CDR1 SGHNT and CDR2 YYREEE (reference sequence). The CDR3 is CATNNGDSFRAFF. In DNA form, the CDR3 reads TGTGCCACCAATAATGGGGACAGCTTCAGAGCTTTCTTT.

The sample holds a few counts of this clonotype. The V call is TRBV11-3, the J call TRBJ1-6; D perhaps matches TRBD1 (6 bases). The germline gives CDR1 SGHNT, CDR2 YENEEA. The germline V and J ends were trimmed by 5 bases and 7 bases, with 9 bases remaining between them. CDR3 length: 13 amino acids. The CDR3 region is CASSDTGNSPLHF. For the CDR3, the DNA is TGTGCCAGCAGCGACACAGGGAATTCACCCCTCCACTTT.

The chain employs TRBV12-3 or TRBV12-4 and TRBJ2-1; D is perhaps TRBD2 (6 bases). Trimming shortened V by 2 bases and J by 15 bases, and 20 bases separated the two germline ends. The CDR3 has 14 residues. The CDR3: CASSLRRGLPGVFF. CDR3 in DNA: TGTGCCAGCAGTTTAAGGCGCGGCCTCCCGGGGGTGTTCTTC.

The DNA of the CDR3 is TGTGCCAGCAAAGGGACGGCAACTAATGAAAAACTGTTTTTT. This encodes CASKGTATNEKLFF. V usage is TRBV5-5 and J usage is TRBJ1-4; tentative D call: TRBD1 (5 bases). Germline loops: CDR1 SGHKS, CDR2 YYEKEE (reference sequence). This CDR3 region has 14 residues. V shed 6 bases and J shed 0 bases, with 9 bases lying between them.

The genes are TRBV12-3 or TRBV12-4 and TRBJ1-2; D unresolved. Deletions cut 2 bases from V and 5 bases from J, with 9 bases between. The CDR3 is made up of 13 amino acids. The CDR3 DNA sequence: TGTGCCAGCAGTTTACCGCCTGGGTATGGCTACACCTTC. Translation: CASSLPPGYGYTF.

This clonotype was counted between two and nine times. CDR3 sequence: CASSWAGSVALNTIYF. The CDR3 coding sequence is TGTGCCAGCAGTTGGGCAGGGAGCGTGGCATTAAACACCATATATTTT. The rearrangement links TRBV28 to TRBJ1-3; weak D call: TRBD1 (5 bases). CDR1 MDHEN and CDR2 SYDVKM come from the germline V gene. The CDR3 covers 16 residues. Trimming stripped 4 bases from V and 6 bases from J, with 19 bases between.

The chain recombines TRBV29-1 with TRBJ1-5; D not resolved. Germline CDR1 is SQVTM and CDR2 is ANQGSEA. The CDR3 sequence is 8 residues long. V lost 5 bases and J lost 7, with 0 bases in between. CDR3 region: CSVQPQHF. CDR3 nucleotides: TGCAGCGTTCAGCCCCAGCATTTT.

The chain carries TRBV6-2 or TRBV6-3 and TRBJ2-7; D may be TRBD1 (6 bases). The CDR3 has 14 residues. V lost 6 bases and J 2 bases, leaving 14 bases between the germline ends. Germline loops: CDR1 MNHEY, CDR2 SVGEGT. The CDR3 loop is CASRTGSATYEQYF. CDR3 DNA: TGTGCCAGCAGAACAGGGTCCGCAACCTACGAGCAGTACTTC.

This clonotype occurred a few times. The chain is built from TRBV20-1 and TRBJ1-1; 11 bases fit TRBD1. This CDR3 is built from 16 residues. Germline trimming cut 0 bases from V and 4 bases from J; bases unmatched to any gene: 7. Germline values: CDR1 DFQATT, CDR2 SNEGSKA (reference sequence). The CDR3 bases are TGCAGTGCTAGAGATGGGGACAGGGGGTCGGGCACTGAAGCTTTCTTT. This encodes CSARDGDRGSGTEAFF.